This T cell receptor (beta chain) originates from a study of identical twins. Overall study results and limits: In drawing conclusions, the study used cross-sectional statistical analysis and did not follow the same donors. Twins shared out-of-frame alpha sequences with excess low generation probability.

TCRdb reprocessed the 5' RACE reads via MiXCR and lists one record per CDR3 protein. The sample carries 1.5 million to 2 million distinct CDR3 sequences, roughly 35% recorded once. CDR3 size: 12 residues. Germline loops: CDR1 DFQATT, CDR2 SNEGSKA (reference sequence). V dropped 0 bases and J dropped 13 bases, with 15 bases sitting between them. Notes on this clonotype: What it binds is not known.

V usage is TRBV20-1 and J usage is TRBJ1-1, with D hard to call. Sequenced input: cord blood. This sequence was found in a newborn girl in good health. CDR3 residues: CSARDRTGKGFF. DNA of the CDR3: TGCAGTGCTAGAGATCGAACCGGGAAGGGTTTCTTT.